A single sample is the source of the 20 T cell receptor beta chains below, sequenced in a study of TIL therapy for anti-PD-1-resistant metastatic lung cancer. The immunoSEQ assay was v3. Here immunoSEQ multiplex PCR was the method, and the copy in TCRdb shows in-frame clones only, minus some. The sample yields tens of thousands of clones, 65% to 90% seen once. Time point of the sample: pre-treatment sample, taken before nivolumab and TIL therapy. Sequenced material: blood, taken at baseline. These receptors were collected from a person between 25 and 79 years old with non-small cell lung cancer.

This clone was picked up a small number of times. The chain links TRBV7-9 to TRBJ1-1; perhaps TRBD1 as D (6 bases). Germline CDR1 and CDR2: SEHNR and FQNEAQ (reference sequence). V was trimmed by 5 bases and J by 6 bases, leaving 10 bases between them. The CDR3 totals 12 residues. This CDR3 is CASSPAGAEAFF. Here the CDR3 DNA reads TGTGCCAGCAGCCCGGCAGGGGCTGAAGCTTTCTTT.

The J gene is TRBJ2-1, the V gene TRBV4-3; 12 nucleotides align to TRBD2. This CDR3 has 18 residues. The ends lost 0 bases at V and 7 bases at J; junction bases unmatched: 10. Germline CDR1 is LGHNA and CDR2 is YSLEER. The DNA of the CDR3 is TGCGCCAGCAGCCAAGATATGGGGCTAGCGGGAGGGAGGAATGAGCAGTTCTTC. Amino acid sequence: CASSQDMGLAGGRNEQFF.

The CDR3, as DNA: TGTGCCAGCAGTCCCGGGACTAGCGGAGTTGAGACCCAGTACTTC. Translation: CASSPGTSGVETQYF. The chain couples TRBV28 to TRBJ2-5, with 11 bases aligning to TRBD2. This CDR3 has 15 amino acids. Germline CDR1 MDHEN, CDR2 SYDVKM. With 5 bases clipped from V and 5 bases from J, the junction kept 7 bases outside the gene matches.

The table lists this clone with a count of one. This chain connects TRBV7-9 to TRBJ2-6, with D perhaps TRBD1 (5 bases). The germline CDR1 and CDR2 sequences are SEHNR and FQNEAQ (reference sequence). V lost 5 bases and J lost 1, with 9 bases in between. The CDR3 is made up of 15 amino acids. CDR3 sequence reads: CASSPGISGANVLTF. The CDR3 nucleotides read TGTGCCAGCAGCCCAGGGATTTCTGGGGCCAACGTCCTGACTTTC.

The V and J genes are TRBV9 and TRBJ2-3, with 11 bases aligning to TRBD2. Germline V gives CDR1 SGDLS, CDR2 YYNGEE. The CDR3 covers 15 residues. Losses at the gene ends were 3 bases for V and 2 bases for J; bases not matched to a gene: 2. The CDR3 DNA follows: TGTGCCAGCAGCGCTAGCGGGGGGATCACAGATACGCAGTATTTT. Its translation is CASSASGGITDTQYF. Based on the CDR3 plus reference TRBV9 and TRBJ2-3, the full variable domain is DSGVTQTPKHLITATGQRVTLRCSPRSGDLSVYWYQQSLDQGLQFLIQYYNGEERAKGNILERFSAQQFPDLHSELNLSSLELGDSALYFCASSASGGITDTQYFGPGTRLTVL.

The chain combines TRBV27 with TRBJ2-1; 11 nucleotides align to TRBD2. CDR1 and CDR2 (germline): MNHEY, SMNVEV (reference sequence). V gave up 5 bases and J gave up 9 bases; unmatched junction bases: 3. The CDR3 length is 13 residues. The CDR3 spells CASSPGLAGEQFF. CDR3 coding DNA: TGTGCCAGCAGTCCCGGACTAGCGGGTGAGCAGTTCTTC.

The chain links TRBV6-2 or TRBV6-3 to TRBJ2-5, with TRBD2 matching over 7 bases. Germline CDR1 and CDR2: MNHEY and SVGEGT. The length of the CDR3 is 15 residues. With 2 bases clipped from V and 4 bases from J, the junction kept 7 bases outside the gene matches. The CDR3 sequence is CASSYGGGRVETQYF. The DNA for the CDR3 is TGTGCCAGCAGTTACGGCGGCGGGAGAGTAGAGACCCAGTACTTC.

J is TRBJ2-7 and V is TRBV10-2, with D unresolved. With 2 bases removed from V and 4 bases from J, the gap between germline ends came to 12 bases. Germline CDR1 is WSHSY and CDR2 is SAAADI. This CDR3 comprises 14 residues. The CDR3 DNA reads TGCGCCAGCAGTGAGGCAGCGCAAGCTTACGAGCAGTACTTC. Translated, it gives CASSEAAQAYEQYF.

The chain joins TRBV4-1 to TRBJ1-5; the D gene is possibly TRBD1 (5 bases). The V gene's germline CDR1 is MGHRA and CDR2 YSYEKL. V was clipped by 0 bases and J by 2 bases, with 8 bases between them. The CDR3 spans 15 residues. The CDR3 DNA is TGCGCCAGCAGCCAAGAAGTAGGGGGCAATCAGCCCCAGCATTTT. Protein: CASSQEVGGNQPQHF.

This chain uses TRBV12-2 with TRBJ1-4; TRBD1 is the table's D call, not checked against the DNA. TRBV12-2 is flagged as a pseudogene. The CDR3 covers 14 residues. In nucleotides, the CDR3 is TGTGCAAGTCACATGACAGGGGGGAATGAAAAACTGTTTTTT. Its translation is CASHMTGGNEKLFF.

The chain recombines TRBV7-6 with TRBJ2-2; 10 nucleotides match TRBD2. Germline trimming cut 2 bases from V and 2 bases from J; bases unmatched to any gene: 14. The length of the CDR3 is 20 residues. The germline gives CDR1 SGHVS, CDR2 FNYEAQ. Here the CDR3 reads CASSLPSAGLAEPNTGELFF. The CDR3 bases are TGTGCCAGCAGCTTACCCTCAGCCGGACTAGCGGAACCCAACACCGGGGAGCTGTTTTTT.

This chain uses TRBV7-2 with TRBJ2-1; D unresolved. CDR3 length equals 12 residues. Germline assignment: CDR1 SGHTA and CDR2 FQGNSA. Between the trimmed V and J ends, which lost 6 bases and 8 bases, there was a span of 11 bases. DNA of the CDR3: TGTGCCAGCAGTCTGACGGGCGATGAGCAGTTCTTC. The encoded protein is CASSLTGDEQFF.

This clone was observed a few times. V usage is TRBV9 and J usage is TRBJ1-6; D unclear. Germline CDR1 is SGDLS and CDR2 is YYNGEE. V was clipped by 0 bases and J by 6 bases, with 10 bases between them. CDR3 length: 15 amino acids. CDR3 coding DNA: TGTGCCAGCAGCGTAGAAGCCAGGAGTAATTCACCCCTCCACTTT. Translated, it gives CASSVEARSNSPLHF.

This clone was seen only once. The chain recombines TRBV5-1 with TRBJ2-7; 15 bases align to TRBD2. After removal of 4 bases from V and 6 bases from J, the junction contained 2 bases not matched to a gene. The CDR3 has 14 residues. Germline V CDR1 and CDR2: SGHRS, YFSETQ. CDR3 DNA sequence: TGCGCCAGCAGCCCGGGACTAGCGGGAGGCGAGCAGTACTTC. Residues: CASSPGLAGGEQYF.

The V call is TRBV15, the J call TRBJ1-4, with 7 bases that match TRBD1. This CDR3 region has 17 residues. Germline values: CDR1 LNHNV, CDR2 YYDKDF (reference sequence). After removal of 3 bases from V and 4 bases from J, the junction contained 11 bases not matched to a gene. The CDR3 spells CATSRRGQKLHNEKLFF. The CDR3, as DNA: TGTGCCACCAGCAGGAGGGGACAGAAACTACATAATGAAAAACTGTTTTTT.

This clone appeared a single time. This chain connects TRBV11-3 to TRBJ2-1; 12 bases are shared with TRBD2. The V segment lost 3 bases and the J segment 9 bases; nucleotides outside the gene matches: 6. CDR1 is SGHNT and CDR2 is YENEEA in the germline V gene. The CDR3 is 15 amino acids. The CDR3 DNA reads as TGTGCCAGCAGCTTGACTAGCGGGGGTAGCGGTGAGCAGTTCTTC. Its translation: CASSLTSGGSGEQFF.

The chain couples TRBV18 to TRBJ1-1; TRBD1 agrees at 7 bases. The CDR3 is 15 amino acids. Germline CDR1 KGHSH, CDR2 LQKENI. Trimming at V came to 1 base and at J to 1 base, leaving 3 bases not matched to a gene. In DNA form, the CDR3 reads TGTGCCAGCTCACCACAGGGGGCGGGGAACACTGAAGCTTTCTTT. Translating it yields CASSPQGAGNTEAFF.

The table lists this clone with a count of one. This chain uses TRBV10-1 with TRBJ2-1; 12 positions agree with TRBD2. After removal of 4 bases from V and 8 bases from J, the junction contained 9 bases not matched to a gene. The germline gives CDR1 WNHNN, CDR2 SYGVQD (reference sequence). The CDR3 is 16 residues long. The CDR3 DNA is TGCGCCAGCAGTGTGAACAGGACTAGCGGGATCTATGAGCAGTTCTTC. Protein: CASSVNRTSGIYEQFF.

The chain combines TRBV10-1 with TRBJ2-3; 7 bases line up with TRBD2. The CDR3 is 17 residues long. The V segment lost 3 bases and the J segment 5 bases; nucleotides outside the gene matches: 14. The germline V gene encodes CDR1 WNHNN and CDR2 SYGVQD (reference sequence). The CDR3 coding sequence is TGCGCCAGCAGTGATGGGGGGGAAGCGGGGCGAGGAGATACGCAGTATTTT. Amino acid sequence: CASSDGGEAGRGDTQYF.

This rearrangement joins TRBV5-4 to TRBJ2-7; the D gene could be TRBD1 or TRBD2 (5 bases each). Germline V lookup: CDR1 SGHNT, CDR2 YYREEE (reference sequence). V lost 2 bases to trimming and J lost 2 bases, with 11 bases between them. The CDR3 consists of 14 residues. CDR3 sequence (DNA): TGTGCCAGCAGCTTAGACGGGGCCCCCTACGAGCAGTACTTC. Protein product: CASSLDGAPYEQYF. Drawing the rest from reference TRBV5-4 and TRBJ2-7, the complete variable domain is ETGVTQSPTHLIKTRGQQVTLRCSSQSGHNTVSWYQQALGQGPQFIFQYYREEENGRGNFPPRFSGLQFPNYSSELNVNALELDDSALYLCASSLDGAPYEQYFGPGTRLTVT.